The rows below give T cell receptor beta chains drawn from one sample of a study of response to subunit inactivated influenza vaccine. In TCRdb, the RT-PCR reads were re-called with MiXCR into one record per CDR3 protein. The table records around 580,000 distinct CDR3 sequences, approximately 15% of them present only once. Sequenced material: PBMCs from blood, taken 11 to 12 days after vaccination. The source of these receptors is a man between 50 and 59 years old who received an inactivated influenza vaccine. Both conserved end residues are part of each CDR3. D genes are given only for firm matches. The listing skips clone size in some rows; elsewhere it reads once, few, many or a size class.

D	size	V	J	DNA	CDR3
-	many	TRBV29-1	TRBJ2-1	TGCAGCGTTGAAGTGGTGGGGGCCAGCGAGCAGTTCTTC	CSVEVVGASEQFF
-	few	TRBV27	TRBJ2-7	TGTGCCAGCAGATATCTCTACGAGCAGTACTTC	CASRYLYEQYF
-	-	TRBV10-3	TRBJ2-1	TGTGCCACTAAAGAGGAGCTAGGGGCCTACAATGAGCAGTTCTTC	CATKEELGAYNEQFF
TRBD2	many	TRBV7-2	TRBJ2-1	TGCGCCAGCAGCTTTTTGGCGGGAGGGGGCAATGAGCAGTTCTTC	CASSFLAGGGNEQFF
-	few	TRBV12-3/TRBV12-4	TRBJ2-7	TGTGCCAGCAGCCAGGCCCGGAGGAACGAGCAGTACTTC	CASSQARRNEQYF
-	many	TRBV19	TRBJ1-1	TGTGCCACCCTCAAGGGGAGTCTTTGGGACACTGAAGCTTTCTTT	CATLKGSLWDTEAFF
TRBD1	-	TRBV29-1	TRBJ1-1	TGCAGCGTTGAGGGAGACAGGGGGCGAAGGAGTGAAGCTTTCTTT	CSVEGDRGRRSEAFF
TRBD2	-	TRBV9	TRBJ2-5	TGTGCCAGCAGCGTAGCGGGAGGGGAGACCCAGTACTTC	CASSVAGGETQYF
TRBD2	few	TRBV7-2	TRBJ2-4	TGTGCCAGCAGCTTATGGGCGGGAGCCGACAAAAACATTCAGTACTTC	CASSLWAGADKNIQYF
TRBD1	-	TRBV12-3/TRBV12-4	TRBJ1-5	TGTGCCAGCAGTTTGAAAGGGGGCAGCAATCAGCCCCAGCATTTT	CASSLKGGSNQPQHF
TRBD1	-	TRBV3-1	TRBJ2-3	TGTGCCAGCAGCCGGGACAGGGTGTCAGATACGCAGTATTTT	CASSRDRVSDTQYF
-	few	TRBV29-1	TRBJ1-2	TGCAGCGTTATGTTAGCTATAGATGGCTACACCTTC	CSVMLAIDGYTF
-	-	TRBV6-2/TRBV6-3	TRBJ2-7	TGTGCCAGCAGTTACTTGGCCGAATACGAGCAGTACTTC	CASSYLAEYEQYF
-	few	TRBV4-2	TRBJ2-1	TGTGCCAGCAGCCAAGAAGGTAGGGCTGCCATATACAATGAGCAGTTCTTC	CASSQEGRAAIYNEQFF
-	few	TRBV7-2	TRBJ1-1	TGTGCCAGCAGCTACGTGCGGGACACTGAAGCTTTCTTT	CASSYVRDTEAFF
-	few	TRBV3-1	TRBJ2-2	TGTGCCAGCAGCCAAGGGGAGAACACCGGGGAGCTGTTTTTT	CASSQGENTGELFF
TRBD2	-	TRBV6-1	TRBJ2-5	TGTGCCAGCCGAAAAAGCGGGGGGAGCCAAGAGACCCAGTACTTC	CASRKSGGSQETQYF
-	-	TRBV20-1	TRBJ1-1	TGCAGCACCCCACACCATTCTAACACTGAAGCTTTCTTT	CSTPHHSNTEAFF
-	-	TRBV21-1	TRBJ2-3	TGTGCCAGCAGCAAATCCCGATTTCCGGGACAGGGGTCTCGCGCCCCAGATACGCAGTATTTT	CASSKSRFPGQGSRAPDTQYF
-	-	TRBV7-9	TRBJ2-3	TGTGCCAGCAGCTTAAGTTTCGGAGCGTCTGACACAGATACGCAGTATTTT	CASSLSFGASDTDTQYF
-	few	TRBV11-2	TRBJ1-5	TGTGCCAGCAGCTTAGATTGGAAGCAGCCCCAGCATTTT	CASSLDWKQPQHF
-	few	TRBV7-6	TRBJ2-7	TGTGCCAGCAGCCACGGCGCCAGGGCCGAGCAGTACTTC	CASSHGARAEQYF
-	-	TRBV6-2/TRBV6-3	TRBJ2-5	TGTGCCAGCAGTTACGGGCAGGTCAGGTGGCAAGAGACCCAGTACTTC	CASSYGQVRWQETQYF
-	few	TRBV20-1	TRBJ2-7	TGCAGTGCTAGAGGTCAGATAAAATCCTACGAGCAGTACTTC	CSARGQIKSYEQYF
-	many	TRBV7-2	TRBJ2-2	TGTGCCAGCAGCCAAACCGGGGCAGGGGTCCACGGGGAGCTGTTTTTT	CASSQTGAGVHGELFF
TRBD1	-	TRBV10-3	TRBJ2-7	TGTGCCATCAGTGAAGGACAGGGAAAAAGCTACGAGCAGTACTTC	CAISEGQGKSYEQYF
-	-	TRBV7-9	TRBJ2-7	TGTGCCAGCAGCTTAGGCAGTGGTGGGGAGCACGAGCAGTACTTC	CASSLGSGGEHEQYF
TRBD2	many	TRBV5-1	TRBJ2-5	TGCGCCAGCAGCTTGGATGGTAGCGGGAGATACCAGTACTTC	CASSLDGSGRYQYF
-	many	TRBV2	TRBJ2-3	TGTGCCAGCAGAGCCAGGGTTGGAGATACGCAGTATTTT	CASRARVGDTQYF
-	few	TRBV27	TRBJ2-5	TGTGCCAGCAAGAAGAACCTTGGAGGAGAGACCCAGTACTTC	CASKKNLGGETQYF
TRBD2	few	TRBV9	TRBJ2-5	TGTGCCAGCAGCCCAGGCGGGACTAGCGGGCACGAGACCCAGTACTTC	CASSPGGTSGHETQYF
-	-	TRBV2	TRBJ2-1	TGTGCCAGCAGTGAGGGTAGCTCCTACAATGAGCAGTTCTTC	CASSEGSSYNEQFF
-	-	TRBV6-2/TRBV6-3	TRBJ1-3	TGTGCCAGCAGTTACCTTCTCCCAGGGTACCTGGGCTCTGGAAACACCATATATTTT	CASSYLLPGYLGSGNTIYF
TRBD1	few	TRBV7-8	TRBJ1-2	TGTGCCAGCAGCCCACGTACTACAGGGGGCGATCGTGGCTACACCTTC	CASSPRTTGGDRGYTF
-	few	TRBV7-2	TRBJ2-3	TGTGCCAGCAGCTTAGGGCTCGGCTACACAGATACGCAGTATTTT	CASSLGLGYTDTQYF
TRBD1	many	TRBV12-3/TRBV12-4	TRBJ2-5	TGTGCCAGCAGTGGGGACAGGGGTGAGACCCAGTACTTC	CASSGDRGETQYF
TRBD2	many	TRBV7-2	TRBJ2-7	TGTGCCAGCAGCCCGGGACTAGAGACCTACGAGCAGTACTTC	CASSPGLETYEQYF
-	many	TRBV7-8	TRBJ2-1	TGTGCCAGCAGCTTAGGTTGGCTGGCGGGGGAGCAGTTCTTC	CASSLGWLAGEQFF
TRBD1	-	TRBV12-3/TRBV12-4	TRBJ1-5	TGTGCCAGCAGCCAGGGGGGGTATAGCAATCAGCCCCAGCATTTT	CASSQGGYSNQPQHF
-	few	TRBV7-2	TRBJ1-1	TGTGCCAGCAGCTTAGGTCTTCAAGGGAACACTGAAGCTTTCTTT	CASSLGLQGNTEAFF